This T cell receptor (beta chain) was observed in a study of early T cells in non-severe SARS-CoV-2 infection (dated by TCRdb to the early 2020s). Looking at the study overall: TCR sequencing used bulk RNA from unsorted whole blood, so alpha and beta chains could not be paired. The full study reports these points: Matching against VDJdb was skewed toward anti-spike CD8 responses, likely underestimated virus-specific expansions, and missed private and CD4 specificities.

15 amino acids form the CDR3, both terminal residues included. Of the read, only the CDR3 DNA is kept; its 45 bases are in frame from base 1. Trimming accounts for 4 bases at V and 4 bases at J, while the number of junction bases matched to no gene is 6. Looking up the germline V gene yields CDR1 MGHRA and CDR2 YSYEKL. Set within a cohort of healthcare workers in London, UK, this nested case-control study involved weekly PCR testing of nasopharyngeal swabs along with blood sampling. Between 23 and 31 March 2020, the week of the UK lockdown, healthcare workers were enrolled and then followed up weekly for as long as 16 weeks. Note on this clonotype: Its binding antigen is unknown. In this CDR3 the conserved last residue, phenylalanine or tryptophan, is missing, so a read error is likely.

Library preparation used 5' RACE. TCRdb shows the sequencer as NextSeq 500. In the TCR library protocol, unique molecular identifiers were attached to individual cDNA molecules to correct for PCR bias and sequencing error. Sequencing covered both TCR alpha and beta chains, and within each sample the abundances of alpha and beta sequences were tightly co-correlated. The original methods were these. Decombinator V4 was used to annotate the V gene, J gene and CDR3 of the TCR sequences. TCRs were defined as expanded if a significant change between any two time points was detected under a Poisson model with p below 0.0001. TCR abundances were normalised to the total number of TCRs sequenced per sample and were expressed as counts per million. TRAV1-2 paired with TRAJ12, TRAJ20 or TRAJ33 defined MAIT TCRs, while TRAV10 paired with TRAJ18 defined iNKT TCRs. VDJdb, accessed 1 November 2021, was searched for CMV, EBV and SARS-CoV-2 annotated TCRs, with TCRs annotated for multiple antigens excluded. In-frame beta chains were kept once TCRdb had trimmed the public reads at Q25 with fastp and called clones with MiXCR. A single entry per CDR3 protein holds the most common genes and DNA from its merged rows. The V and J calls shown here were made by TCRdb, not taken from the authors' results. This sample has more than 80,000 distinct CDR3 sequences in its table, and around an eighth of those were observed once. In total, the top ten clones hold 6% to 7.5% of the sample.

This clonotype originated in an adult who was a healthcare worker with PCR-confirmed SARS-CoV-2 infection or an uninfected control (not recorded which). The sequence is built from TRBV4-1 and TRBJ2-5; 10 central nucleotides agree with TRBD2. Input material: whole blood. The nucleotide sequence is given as TGCGCCAGCAGCCTCGAAAAGCGGGAGGGAGAGACCCAGTACTCC. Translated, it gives CASSLEKREGETQYS.